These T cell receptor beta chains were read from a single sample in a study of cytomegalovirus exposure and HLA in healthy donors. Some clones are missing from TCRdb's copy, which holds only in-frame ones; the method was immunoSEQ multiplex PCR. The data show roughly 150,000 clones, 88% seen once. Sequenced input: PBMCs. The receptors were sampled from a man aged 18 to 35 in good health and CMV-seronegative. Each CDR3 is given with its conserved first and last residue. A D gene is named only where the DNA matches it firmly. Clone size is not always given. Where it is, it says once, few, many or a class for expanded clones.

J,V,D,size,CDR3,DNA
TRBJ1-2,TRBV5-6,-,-,CASSFREEDGYTF,TGTGCCAGCAGCTTTAGGGAGGAGGATGGCTACACCTTC
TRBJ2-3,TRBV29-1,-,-,CSVVIGGTSTDTQYF,TGCAGCGTCGTAATCGGAGGGACTAGCACAGATACGCAGTATTTT
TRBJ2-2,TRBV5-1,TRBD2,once,CASSLQASGVTGELFF,TGCGCCAGCAGCTTGCAGGCTAGCGGAGTAACCGGGGAGCTGTTTTTT
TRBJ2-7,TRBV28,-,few,CASIPPGTGSYEQYF,TGTGCCAGCATTCCTCCGGGAACAGGGTCCTACGAGCAGTACTTC
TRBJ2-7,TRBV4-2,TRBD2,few,CASSQEGSGGPYEQYF,TGTGCCAGCAGCCAAGAGGGCAGCGGGGGGCCCTACGAGCAGTACTTC
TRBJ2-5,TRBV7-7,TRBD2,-,CASSSGREVETQYF,TGTGCTAGCTCTAGCGGGAGGGAGGTGGAGACCCAGTACTTC
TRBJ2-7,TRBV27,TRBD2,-,CASSFQAGGYEQYF,TGTGCCAGCAGTTTTCAAGCGGGGGGATACGAGCAGTACTTC
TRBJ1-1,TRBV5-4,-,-,CASSLGGLNTEAFF,TGTGCCAGCAGCTTGGGAGGGTTGAACACTGAAGCTTTCTTT
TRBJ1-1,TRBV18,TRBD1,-,CASSLPGTGGTEAFF,TGTGCCAGCTCACTTCCCGGGACAGGGGGCACTGAAGCTTTCTTT
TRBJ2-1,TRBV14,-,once,CASSQVAGDTYNEQFF,TGTGCCAGCAGCCAAGTGGCCGGGGATACCTACAATGAGCAGTTCTTC